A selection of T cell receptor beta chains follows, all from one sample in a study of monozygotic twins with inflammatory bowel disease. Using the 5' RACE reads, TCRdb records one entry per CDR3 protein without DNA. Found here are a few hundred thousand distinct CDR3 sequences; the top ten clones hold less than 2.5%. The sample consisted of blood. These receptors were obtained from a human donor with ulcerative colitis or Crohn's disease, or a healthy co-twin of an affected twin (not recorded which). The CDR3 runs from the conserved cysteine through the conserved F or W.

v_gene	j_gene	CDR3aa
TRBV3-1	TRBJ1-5	CASSQVPRDQPQHF
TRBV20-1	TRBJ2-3	CSARASPSTDTQYF
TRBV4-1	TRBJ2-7	CASSPMRAEVGNEQYF
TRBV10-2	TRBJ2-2	CASMNGRGTGELFF
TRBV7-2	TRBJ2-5	CASSLGPAGTSGETQYF
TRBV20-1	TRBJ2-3	CSASGRLAGGLTDTQYF
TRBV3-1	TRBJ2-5	CASSQVGVETQYF
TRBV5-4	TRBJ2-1	CASSEIGAEQFF
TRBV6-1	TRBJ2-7	CASRKTSGGSYEQYF
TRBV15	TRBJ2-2	CATSRDLPRQGGTGELFF
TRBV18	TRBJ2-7	CASSPPNSGGGLDEQYF
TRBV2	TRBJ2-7	CASSWTGPYEQYF
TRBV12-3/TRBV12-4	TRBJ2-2	CASSAKGAGELFF
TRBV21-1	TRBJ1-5	CASRASNQPQHF
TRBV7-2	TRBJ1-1	CASSRRTDTEAFF
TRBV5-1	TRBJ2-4	CASSFGLAGSLAKNIQYF
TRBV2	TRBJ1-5	CASNLQGYNQPQHF
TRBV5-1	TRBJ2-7	CASSRDLNAFYEQYF
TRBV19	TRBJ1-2	CGSGTENGYTF
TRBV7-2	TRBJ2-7	CASSSYPGLLYEQYF
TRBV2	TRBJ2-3	CASSVMGADTQYF
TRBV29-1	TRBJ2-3	CSVETRQGETDTQYF
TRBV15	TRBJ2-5	CATSRANTQETQYF
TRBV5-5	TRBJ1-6	CASSLGSRVNSPLHF
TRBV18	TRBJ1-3	CASSGDSGNTIYF
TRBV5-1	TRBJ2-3	CASSIRPGTGEADTQYF
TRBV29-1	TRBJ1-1	CSVGSDLMNTEAFF
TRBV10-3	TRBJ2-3	CAIRAGGTSDTQYF
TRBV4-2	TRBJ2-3	CASSLPLSRDRERTDTQYF
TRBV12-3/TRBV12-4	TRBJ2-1	CASSFRGLVYEQFF
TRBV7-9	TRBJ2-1	CASSFSGSVENEQFF
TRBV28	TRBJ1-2	CASSPTDRVGDYGYTF
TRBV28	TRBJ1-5	CASSLNDRSNQPQHF
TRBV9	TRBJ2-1	CASSVSGGNIYNEQFF
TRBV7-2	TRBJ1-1	CASSSSGGFEAFF
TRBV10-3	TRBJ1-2	CAISGTGAGYTF
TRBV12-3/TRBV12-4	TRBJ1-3	CASSPQKSGNTIYF
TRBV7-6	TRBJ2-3	CASSPRASGNTDTQYF
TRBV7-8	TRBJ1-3	CASNTGASGNTIYF
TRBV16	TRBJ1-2	CASSQGSGPNGGYTF
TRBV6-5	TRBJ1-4	CASSPRVTNEKLFF
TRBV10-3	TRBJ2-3	CAISASGTSGSTDTQYF
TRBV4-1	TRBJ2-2	CASSQAGSWGTGELFF
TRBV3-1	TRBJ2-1	CASSQGRGYGDEQFF